The clone carrying this T cell receptor (beta chain) showed up just a few times. The method was immunoSEQ multiplex PCR; TCRdb's version includes in-frame clones alone and lacks a portion of them. The sample carries tens of thousands of clones, roughly 80% recorded once. These data belong to a study of blood T cell repertoires in COVID-19. Germline V gene data show CDR1 as LNHDA and CDR2 as SQIVND (reference sequence). The germline V and J ends were trimmed by 2 bases and 4 bases, with 12 bases remaining between them. This CDR3 region has 14 residues. V gene TRBV19 combines with J gene TRBJ2-7, with D maybe TRBD2 (5 bases). Sequencing used peripheral blood. This receptor was taken from a man older than 75 with acute or convalescent COVID-19. The CDR3 here is CASSITASSYEQYF. CDR3 DNA: TGTGCCAGTAGTATAACGGCTAGCTCGTACGAGCAGTACTTC.